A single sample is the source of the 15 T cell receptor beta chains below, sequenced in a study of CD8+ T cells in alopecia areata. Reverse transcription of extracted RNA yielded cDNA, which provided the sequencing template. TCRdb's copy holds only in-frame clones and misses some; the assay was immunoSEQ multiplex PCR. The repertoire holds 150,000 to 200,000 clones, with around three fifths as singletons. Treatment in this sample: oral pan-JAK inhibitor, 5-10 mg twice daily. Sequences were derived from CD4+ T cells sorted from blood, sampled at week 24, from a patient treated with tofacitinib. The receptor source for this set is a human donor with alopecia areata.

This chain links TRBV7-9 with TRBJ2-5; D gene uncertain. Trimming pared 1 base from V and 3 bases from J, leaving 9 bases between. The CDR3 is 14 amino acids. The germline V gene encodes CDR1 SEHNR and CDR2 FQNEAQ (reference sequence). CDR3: CASSLERGKETQYF. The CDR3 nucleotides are TGTGCCAGCAGCTTAGAGCGCGGAAAAGAGACCCAGTACTTC.

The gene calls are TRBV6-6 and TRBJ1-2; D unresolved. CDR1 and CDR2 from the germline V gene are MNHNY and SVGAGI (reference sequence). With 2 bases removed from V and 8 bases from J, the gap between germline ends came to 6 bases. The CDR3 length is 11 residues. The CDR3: CASSYNVGYTF. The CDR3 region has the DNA TGTGCCAGCAGTTACAACGTCGGCTACACCTTC.

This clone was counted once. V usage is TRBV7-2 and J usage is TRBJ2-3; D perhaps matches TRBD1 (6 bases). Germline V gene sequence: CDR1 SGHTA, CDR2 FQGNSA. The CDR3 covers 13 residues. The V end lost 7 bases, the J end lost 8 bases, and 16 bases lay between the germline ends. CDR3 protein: CASTPTSGVTQYF. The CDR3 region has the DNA TGTGCCAGCACCCCTACCTCAGGGGTTACGCAGTATTTT.

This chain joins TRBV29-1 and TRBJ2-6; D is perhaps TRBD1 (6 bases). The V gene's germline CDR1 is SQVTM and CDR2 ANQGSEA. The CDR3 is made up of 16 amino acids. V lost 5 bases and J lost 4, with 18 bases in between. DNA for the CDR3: TGCAGCGTTCTCCGAGATAACAGGGCGGGGGCCAACGTCCTGACTTTC. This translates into CSVLRDNRAGANVLTF.

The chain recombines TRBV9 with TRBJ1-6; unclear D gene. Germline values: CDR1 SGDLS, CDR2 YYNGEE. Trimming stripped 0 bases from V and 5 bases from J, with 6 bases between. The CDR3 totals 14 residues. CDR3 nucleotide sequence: TGTGCCAGCAGCGTAGGGGCGGATAATTCACCCCTCCACTTT. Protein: CASSVGADNSPLHF.

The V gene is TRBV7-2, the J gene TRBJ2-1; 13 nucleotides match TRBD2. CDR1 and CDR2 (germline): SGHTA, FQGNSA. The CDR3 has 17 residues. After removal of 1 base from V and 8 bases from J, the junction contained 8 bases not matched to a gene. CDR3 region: CASSLGLAGGSRDEQFF. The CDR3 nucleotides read TGTGCCAGCAGCTTAGGACTAGCGGGGGGTAGTAGAGATGAGCAGTTCTTC.

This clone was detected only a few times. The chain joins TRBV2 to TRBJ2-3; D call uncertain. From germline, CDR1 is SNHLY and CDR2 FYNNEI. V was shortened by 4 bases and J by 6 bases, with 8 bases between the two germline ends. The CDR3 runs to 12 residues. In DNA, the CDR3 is TGTGCCAGCAGTGCTTGGGTGGATACGCAGTATTTT. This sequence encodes CASSAWVDTQYF.

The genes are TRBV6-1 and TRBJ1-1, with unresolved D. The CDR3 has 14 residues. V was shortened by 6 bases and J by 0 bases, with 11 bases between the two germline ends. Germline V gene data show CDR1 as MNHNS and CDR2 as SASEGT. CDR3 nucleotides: TGTGCCAGCAGGAAGGAGGAAGTGAACACTGAAGCTTTCTTT. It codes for CASRKEEVNTEAFF.

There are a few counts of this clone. In DNA form, the CDR3 reads TGTGCCAGTAGTATCCAGGGGACTGGGGCCAACGTCCTGACTTTC. Translating gives CASSIQGTGANVLTF. This rearrangement joins TRBV19 to TRBJ2-6; D might be TRBD1 (6 bases). The germline V gene encodes CDR1 LNHDA and CDR2 SQIVND (reference sequence). Trimming took off 3 bases at V and 2 bases at J, with 8 bases between the two ends. The CDR3 has 15 residues.

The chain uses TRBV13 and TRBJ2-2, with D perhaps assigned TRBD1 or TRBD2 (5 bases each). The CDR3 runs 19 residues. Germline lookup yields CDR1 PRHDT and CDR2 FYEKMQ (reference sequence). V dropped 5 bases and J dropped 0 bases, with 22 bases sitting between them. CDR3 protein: CASSRGTVRLTANTGELFF. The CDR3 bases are TGTGCCAGCAGCCGAGGGACCGTCAGACTAACCGCGAACACCGGGGAGCTGTTTTTT.

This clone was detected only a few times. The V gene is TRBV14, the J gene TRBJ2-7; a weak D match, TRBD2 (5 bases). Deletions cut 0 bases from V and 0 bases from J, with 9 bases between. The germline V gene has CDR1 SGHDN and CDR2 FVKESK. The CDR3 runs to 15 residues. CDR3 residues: CASSQDLGSSYEQYF. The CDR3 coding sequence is TGTGCCAGCAGCCAAGATCTAGGGAGCTCCTACGAGCAGTACTTC.

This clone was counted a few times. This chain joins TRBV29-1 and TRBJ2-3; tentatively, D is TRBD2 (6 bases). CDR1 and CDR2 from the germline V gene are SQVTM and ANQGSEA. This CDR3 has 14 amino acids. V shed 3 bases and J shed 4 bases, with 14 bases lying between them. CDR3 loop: CSVEEGFQADTQYF. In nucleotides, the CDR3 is TGCAGCGTTGAGGAGGGGTTTCAAGCAGATACGCAGTATTTT.

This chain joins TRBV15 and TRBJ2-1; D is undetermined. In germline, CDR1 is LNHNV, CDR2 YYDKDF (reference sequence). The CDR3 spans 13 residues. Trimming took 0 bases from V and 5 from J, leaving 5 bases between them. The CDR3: CATSRDRHNEQFF. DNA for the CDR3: TGTGCCACCAGCAGAGATAGACACAATGAGCAGTTCTTC.

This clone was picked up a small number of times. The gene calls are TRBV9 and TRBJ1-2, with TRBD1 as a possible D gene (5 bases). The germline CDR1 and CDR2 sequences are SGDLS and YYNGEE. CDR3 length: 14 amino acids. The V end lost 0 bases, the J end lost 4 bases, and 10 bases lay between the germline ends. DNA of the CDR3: TGTGCCAGCAGCGTAGATCCACAGGTCTATGGCTACACCTTC. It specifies CASSVDPQVYGYTF.

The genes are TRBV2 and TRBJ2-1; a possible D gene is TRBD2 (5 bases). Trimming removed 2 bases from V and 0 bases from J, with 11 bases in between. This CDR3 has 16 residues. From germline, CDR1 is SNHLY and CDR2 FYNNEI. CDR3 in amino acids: CASSESERSSYNEQFF. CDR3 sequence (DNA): TGTGCCAGCAGTGAAAGCGAGCGGAGCTCCTACAATGAGCAGTTCTTC.